These 3 T cell receptor beta chains came from one sample sequenced in a study of STAT5B mutations in CD4+ large granular lymphocyte leukemia. The repertoire was sequenced with immunoSEQ multiplex PCR; TCRdb's copy has only in-frame clones and lacks some. The table records approximately 24,000 clones, roughly 79% of them present only once. Input material: CD4+ T cells from blood buffy coats. All receptors derive from a human donor in good health.

The V gene is TRBV30, the J gene TRBJ1-1; the D gene is possibly TRBD1 (5 bases). This CDR3 has 13 amino acids. Per germline, CDR1 GTSNPN and CDR2 SVGIG (reference sequence). The V end was cut by 4 bases, the J end by 5 bases, with 14 bases between. Here the CDR3 DNA reads TGTGCCTGGAATGGGGGGAGGTGGACTGAAGCTTTCTTT. This encodes CAWNGGRWTEAFF.

This clone was observed a handful of times. This rearrangement joins TRBV14 to TRBJ2-7; D is possibly TRBD2 (5 bases). There are 15 residues in the CDR3. Germline CDR1 SGHDN, CDR2 FVKESK. V lost 0 bases, J lost 2 bases, and 11 bases lay in between. The CDR3 sequence is CASSQDELVAYEQYF. In DNA, the CDR3 is TGTGCCAGCAGCCAAGATGAACTAGTGGCCTACGAGCAGTACTTC.

The rearrangement joins TRBV7-2 to TRBJ1-1; no reliable D call. There are 14 residues in the CDR3. Germline V gene lookup returns CDR1 SGHTA and CDR2 FQGNSA. Trimming pared 1 base from V and 4 bases from J, leaving 10 bases between. The CDR3 DNA reads as TGTGCCAGCAGCTTAGTCGCGAGGTCCACTGAAGCTTTCTTT. Its translation: CASSLVARSTEAFF. Full variable domain (outside the CDR3, taken from reference TRBV7-2 and TRBJ1-1): GAGVSQSPSNKVTEKGKDVELRCDPISGHTALYWYRQSLGQGLEFLIYFQGNSAPDKSGLPSDRFSAERTGGSVSTLTIQRTQQEDSAVYLCASSLVARSTEAFFGQGTRLTVV.